This T cell receptor beta chain was captured in a study of cytomegalovirus exposure and HLA in healthy donors. The study ran its PCR with 60 Vbeta and 13 Jbeta primers. The repertoire was sequenced with immunoSEQ multiplex PCR; TCRdb's copy has only in-frame clones and lacks some. The sample lists some 120,000 clones, about three quarters occurring once. V was trimmed by 4 bases and J by 5 bases, leaving 18 bases between them. The germline V gene has CDR1 SGHNT and CDR2 YYREEE (reference sequence). This CDR3 region has 15 residues. This TCR derives from a human donor in good health. The rearrangement joins TRBV5-4 to TRBJ1-2; D not certain. Sequencing was performed on PBMCs. The CDR3 sequence is CASSPPTRGPYGYTF. CDR3 bases: TGTGCCAGCAGCCCCCCGACTAGAGGACCGTATGGCTACACCTTC.